This T cell receptor beta chain originates from a study of tumor T cells in aggressive B-cell lymphoma. Libraries were prepared by immunoSEQ multiplex PCR; TCRdb keeps only in-frame clonotypes and omits some of them. The table has just over 6,500 clones, around 90% seen once; the top ten hold less than 4%. V gave up 4 bases and J gave up 5 bases; unmatched junction bases: 9. Germline V gene sequence: CDR1 MNHNY, CDR2 SVGAGI (reference sequence). The CDR3 spans 16 residues. Specimen: tumor tissue. The chain recombines TRBV6-6 with TRBJ1-2; 11 bases fit TRBD1. The clonotype was recovered from an adult with diffuse large B cell lymphoma. Some clones in this sample may be carry-over from other donors' samples. This CDR3 reads CASSSVRDRGVYGYTF. For the CDR3, the DNA is TGTGCCAGCAGTTCCGTCCGGGACAGGGGGGTATATGGCTACACCTTC.